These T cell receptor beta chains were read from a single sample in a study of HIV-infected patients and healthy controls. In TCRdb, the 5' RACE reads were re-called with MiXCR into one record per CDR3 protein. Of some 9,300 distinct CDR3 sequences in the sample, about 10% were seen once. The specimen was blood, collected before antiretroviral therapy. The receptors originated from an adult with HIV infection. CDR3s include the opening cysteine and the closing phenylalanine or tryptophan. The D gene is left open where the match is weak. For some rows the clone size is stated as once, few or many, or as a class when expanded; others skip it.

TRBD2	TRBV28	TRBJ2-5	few	CASSSGLAGGETQYF	TGTGCCAGCAGTTCCGGACTAGCGGGAGGAGAGACCCAGTACTTC
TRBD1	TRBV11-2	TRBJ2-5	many	CASRTTGDAETQYF	TGTGCCAGCAGGACTACAGGGGATGCAGAGACCCAGTACTTC
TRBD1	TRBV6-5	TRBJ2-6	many	CASSRTGYSGANVLTF	TGTGCCAGCAGCAGGACAGGGTACTCTGGGGCCAACGTCCTGACTTTC
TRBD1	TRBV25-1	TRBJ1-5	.	CASSETGGQPQHF	TGTGCCAGCAGTGAGACAGGGGGGCAGCCCCAGCATTTT
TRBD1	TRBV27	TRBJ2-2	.	CASSLHRGLGTGELFF	TGTGCCAGCAGTTTACACAGGGGGCTAGGGACCGGGGAGCTGTTTTTT
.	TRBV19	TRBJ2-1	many	CASSVGTWDSEQFF	TGTGCCAGTAGTGTCGGGACATGGGATAGTGAGCAGTTCTTC
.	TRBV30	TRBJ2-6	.	CAWSAGTFSVSGANVLTF	TGTGCCTGGAGTGCCGGGACATTCTCGGTATCTGGGGCCAACGTCCTGACTTTC
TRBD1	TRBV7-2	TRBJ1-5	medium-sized	CASSRTGINQPQHF	TGTGCCAGCAGCCGGACAGGGATCAATCAGCCCCAGCATTTT
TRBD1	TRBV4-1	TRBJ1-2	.	CASSPDDRGSTF	TGCGCCAGCAGCCCAGACGACAGGGGATCTACCTTC
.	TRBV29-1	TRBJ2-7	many	CSVAPGTGSSYEQYF	TGCAGCGTTGCCCCCGGGACGGGGAGCTCCTACGAGCAGTACTTC
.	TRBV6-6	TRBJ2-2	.	CASRLQGNTGELFF	TGTGCCAGCAGACTACAGGGGAACACCGGGGAGCTGTTTTTT
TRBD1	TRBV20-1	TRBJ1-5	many	CSAGRPGGNQPQHF	TGCAGTGCTGGACGGCCAGGGGGAAATCAGCCCCAGCATTTT
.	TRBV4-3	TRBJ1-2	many	CASSESPMGADGYTF	TGCGCCAGCAGCGAAAGCCCTATGGGGGCGGATGGCTACACCTTC
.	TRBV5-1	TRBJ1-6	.	CASSPTAGRSGNSPLHF	TGCGCCAGCAGCCCTACTGCCGGTCGGTCGGGGAATTCACCCCTCCACTTT
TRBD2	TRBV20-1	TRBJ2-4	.	CSARGLAGDPKNIQYF	TGCAGTGCTAGAGGACTAGCGGGAGACCCCAAAAACATTCAGTACTTC
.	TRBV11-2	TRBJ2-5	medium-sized	CASSLGGQETQYF	TGTGCCAGCAGCTTGGGGGGACAAGAGACCCAGTACTTC
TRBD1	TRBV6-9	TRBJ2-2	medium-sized	CASRPGQRNTGELFF	TGTGCCAGCAGGCCGGGACAGCGGAACACCGGGGAGCTGTTTTTT
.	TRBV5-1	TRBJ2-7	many	CASSPSEPYEQYF	TGCGCCAGCAGCCCCTCTGAGCCCTACGAGCAGTACTTC
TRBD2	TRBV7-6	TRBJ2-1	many	CASSSGGAAYNEQFF	TGTGCCAGCAGCTCCGGGGGGGCAGCGTACAATGAGCAGTTCTTC
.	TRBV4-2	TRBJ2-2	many	CASSQEGRWGAGELFF	TGTGCCAGCAGCCAAGAGGGACGCTGGGGGGCCGGGGAGCTGTTTTTT
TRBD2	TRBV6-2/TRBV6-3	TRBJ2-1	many	CATNPTSEFYNEQFF	TGTGCCACCAATCCGACTAGCGAGTTCTACAATGAGCAGTTCTTC
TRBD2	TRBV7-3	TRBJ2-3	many	CASSLGGRSTDTQYF	TGTGCCAGCAGCTTGGGAGGGCGCAGCACAGATACGCAGTATTTT
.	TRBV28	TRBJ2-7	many	CASSLPPPQVPIYEQYF	TGTGCCAGCAGTTTACCGCCACCACAGGTTCCGATCTACGAGCAGTACTTC
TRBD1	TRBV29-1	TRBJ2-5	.	CSVRTGGQETQYF	TGCAGCGTGAGGACAGGGGGACAAGAGACCCAGTACTTC
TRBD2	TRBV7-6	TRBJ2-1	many	CASSLGTSGSTEQFF	TGTGCCAGCAGCCTCGGGACTAGCGGGAGCACTGAGCAGTTCTTC
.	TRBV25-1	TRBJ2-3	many	CASSESEIARSTDTQYF	TGTGCCAGCAGTGAATCGGAAATAGCTCGAAGCACAGATACGCAGTATTTT
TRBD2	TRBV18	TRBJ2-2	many	CASSRWEGTATGELFF	TGTGCCAGCTCACGTTGGGAGGGGACGGCGACCGGGGAGCTGTTTTTT